The rows below give T cell receptor beta chains drawn from one sample of a study of shared clonotypes between healthy human individuals. TCRdb's table, derived via immunoSEQ multiplex PCR, lists solely in-frame clones and lacks some. Of about 560,000 clones in the sample, around 80% were seen once. Sequences were obtained from PBMCs. All receptors derive from a woman between 35 and 50 years old in good health. Some clones in this sample may be carry-over from other donors' samples. The CDR3 runs from the conserved cysteine through the conserved F or W. Fields, in order: D gene, clone size, V gene, J gene, CDR3 protein, CDR3 DNA. A D gene is named only where the DNA matches it firmly. Size tells how often a clone was seen (once, few, many) or the class of an expanded clone, and some rows leave it out.

d_call: TRBD1
clone_size: -
v_call: TRBV19
j_call: TRBJ2-2
cdr3_aa: CASSIFRYDRVNTGELFF
cdr3_nt: TGTGCCAGTAGTATCTTTAGGTACGACAGGGTGAACACCGGGGAGCTGTTTTTT

d_call: -
clone_size: -
v_call: TRBV7-3
j_call: TRBJ2-5
cdr3_aa: CASSLWPGETQYF
cdr3_nt: TGTGCCAGCAGCCTTTGGCCGGGGGAGACCCAGTACTTC

d_call: -
clone_size: -
v_call: TRBV4-3
j_call: TRBJ2-7
cdr3_aa: CASSQEVESVTSYEQYF
cdr3_nt: TGCGCCAGCAGCCAAGAGGTGGAGAGCGTTACCTCCTACGAGCAGTACTTC

d_call: TRBD2
clone_size: few
v_call: TRBV5-1
j_call: TRBJ2-3
cdr3_aa: CASRVGLAGDLDTQYF
cdr3_nt: TGCGCCAGCAGGGTGGGACTAGCGGGAGACCTAGATACGCAGTATTTT

d_call: TRBD1
clone_size: few
v_call: TRBV4-1
j_call: TRBJ2-3
cdr3_aa: CASSQQGASGDTQYF
cdr3_nt: TGCGCCAGCAGCCAACAGGGGGCTTCAGGAGATACGCAGTATTTT

d_call: -
clone_size: -
v_call: TRBV10-1
j_call: TRBJ2-7
cdr3_aa: CASGGRGRTEQYF
cdr3_nt: TGCGCCAGCGGGGGAAGGGGACGGACCGAGCAGTACTTC

d_call: TRBD1
clone_size: few
v_call: TRBV18
j_call: TRBJ1-1
cdr3_aa: CASSQDRVGAFF
cdr3_nt: TGTGCCAGCTCGCAGGACAGGGTTGGAGCTTTCTTT

d_call: TRBD1
clone_size: -
v_call: TRBV4-2
j_call: TRBJ1-2
cdr3_aa: CASSQDQEDRNVYRYTF
cdr3_nt: TGTGCCAGCAGCCAAGATCAAGAGGACAGGAATGTCTATCGCTACACCTTC

d_call: -
clone_size: -
v_call: TRBV15
j_call: TRBJ1-5
cdr3_aa: CATSRYPLTARGGNQPQHF
cdr3_nt: TGTGCCACCAGCCGTTATCCGTTGACCGCCCGTGGGGGCAATCAGCCCCAGCATTTT

d_call: TRBD1
clone_size: -
v_call: TRBV5-1
j_call: TRBJ1-2
cdr3_aa: CASSGQGPYSGYTF
cdr3_nt: TGCGCCAGCAGCGGACAGGGCCCCTACTCGGGCTACACCTTC

d_call: -
clone_size: -
v_call: TRBV9
j_call: TRBJ2-5
cdr3_aa: CASSGEQGLHQTQYF
cdr3_nt: TGTGCCAGCAGCGGAGAACAGGGCCTCCATCAGACCCAGTACTTC

d_call: TRBD2
clone_size: -
v_call: TRBV28
j_call: TRBJ2-7
cdr3_aa: CAARELAGGSSYEQYF
cdr3_nt: TGTGCCGCCAGGGAACTAGCGGGAGGGAGCTCCTACGAGCAGTACTTC